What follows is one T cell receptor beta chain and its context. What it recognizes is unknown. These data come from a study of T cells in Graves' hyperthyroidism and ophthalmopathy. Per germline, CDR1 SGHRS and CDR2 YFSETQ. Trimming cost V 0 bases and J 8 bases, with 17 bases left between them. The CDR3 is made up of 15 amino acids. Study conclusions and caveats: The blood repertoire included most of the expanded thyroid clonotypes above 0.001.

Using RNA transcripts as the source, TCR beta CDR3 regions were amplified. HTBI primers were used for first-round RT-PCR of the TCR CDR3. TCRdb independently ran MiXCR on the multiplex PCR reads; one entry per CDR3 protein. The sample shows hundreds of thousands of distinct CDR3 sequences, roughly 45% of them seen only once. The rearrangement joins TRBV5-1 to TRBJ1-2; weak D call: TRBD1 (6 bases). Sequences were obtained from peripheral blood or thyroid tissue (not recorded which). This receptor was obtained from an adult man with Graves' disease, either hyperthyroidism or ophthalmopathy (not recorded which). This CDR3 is CASSLEGRQEKGYTF. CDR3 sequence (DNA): TGCGCCAGCAGCTTGGAGGGTCGACAGGAGAAAGGCTACACCTTC.